The TCR beta chain under discussion was sequenced for a study of blood T cell repertoires in COVID-19. Germline loops: CDR1 KGHDR, CDR2 SFDVKD. This CDR3 contains 14 residues. With 8 bases clipped from V and 5 bases from J, the junction kept 4 bases outside the gene matches. Sequencing was performed with immunoSEQ multiplex PCR; in TCRdb, only in-frame clones are kept and a portion is missing. This table holds 260,000 or so clones, 88% found once. The chain has TRBV24-1 and TRBJ2-2; 10 bases agree with TRBD1. Sequenced input: PBMCs or T cells enriched from blood (not recorded which). This clonotype was obtained from a woman in her thirties or forties with acute COVID-19. The CDR3 nucleotides are TGTGCCACCACCGGGACAGGGGTTACCGGGGAGCTGTTTTTT. It codes for CATTGTGVTGELFF.